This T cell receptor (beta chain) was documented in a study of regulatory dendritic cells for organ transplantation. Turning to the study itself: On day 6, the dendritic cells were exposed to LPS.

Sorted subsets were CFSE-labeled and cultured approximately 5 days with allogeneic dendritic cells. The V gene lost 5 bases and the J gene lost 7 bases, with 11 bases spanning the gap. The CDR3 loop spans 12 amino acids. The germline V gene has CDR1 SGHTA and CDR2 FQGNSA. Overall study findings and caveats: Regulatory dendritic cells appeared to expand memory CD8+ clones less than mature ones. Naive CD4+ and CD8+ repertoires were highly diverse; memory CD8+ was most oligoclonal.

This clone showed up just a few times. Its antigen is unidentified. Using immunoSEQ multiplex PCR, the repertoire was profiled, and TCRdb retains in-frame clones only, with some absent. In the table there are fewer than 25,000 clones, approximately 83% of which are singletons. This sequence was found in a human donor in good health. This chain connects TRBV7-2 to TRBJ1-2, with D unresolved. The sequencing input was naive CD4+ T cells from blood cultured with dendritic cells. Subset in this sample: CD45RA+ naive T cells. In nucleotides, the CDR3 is TGTGCCAGCAGCGGCCTGGGAGGTGGCTACACCTTC. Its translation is CASSGLGGGYTF. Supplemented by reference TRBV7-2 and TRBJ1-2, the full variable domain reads GAGVSQSPSNKVTEKGKDVELRCDPISGHTALYWYRQSLGQGLEFLIYFQGNSAPDKSGLPSDRFSAERTGGSVSTLTIQRTQQEDSAVYLCASSGLGGGYTFGSGTRLTVV.